The 13 T cell receptor beta chains listed next were all sequenced from one sample in a study of metastatic and nonmetastatic thyroid tumors. Treatment of any kind had been given to no patient before thyroid surgery. MiXCR reprocessed the PCR reads for TCRdb. The sample has around 14,000 clones; 20% to 30% are singletons. The sequenced material came from tumor tissue. The origin of the receptors is a female donor with papillary thyroid cancer or a benign thyroid nodule (not recorded which). Some clones in this sample may be carry-over from other donors' samples.

This clone was seen many times. The CDR3 DNA follows: TGTGCCAGCAGCAGGACTAGCGGGAGGGGGGGGGATACGCAGTATTTT. Encoded protein: CASSRTSGRGGDTQYF. The chain is built from TRBV12-3 or TRBV12-4 and TRBJ2-3; 15 bases map to TRBD2. The V gene end was trimmed by 6 bases and the J gene end by 6 bases; junction bases not matched to a gene: 7. The CDR3 is made up of 16 amino acids.

V usage is TRBV5-1 and J usage is TRBJ2-7; possibly TRBD2 for D (6 bases). The CDR3 runs to 14 residues. The V gene's germline CDR1 is SGHRS and CDR2 YFSETQ. Trimming left V 3 bases short and J 1 base short, with 11 bases between. This CDR3 reads CASSYAGTSYEQYF. CDR3 DNA: TGCGCCAGCAGCTATGCCGGGACTTCCTACGAGCAGTACTTC.

A word on this clone: The same CDR3 is also encoded by other DNA sequences in this sample. CDR3 amino acids: CASSPRQGAKNEQFF. The CDR3 DNA is TGTGCCAGCAGCCCAAGGCAGGGGGCGAAGAATGAGCAGTTCTTC. This chain joins TRBV2 and TRBJ2-1, with 8 bases that match TRBD1. CDR3 length: 15 residues. V gave up 6 bases and J gave up 7 bases; unmatched junction bases: 11. Per the germline V gene, CDR1 is SNHLY and CDR2 is FYNNEI.

This clone was observed at least ten times. The chain uses TRBV4-2 and TRBJ1-1, with D perhaps TRBD1 (6 bases). V lost 0 bases, J lost 1 base, and 12 bases lay in between. Germline V gene data show CDR1 as LGHNA and CDR2 as YNFKEQ. The length of the CDR3 is 16 residues. CDR3 sequence reads: CASSQDKGGWNTEAFF. DNA for the CDR3: TGTGCCAGCAGCCAAGACAAGGGGGGTTGGAACACTGAAGCTTTCTTT.

This clone is medium-sized in the sample. The chain carries TRBV7-3 and TRBJ1-6; D is perhaps TRBD1 (5 bases). The germline gives CDR1 SGHTA, CDR2 FQGTGA. V shed 5 bases and J shed 7 bases, with 12 bases lying between them. The CDR3 runs 14 residues. The CDR3 region has the DNA TGTGCCAGCAGCCAAGGGACGGTGAATTCACCCCTCCACTTT. Its translation: CASSQGTVNSPLHF. The entire variable domain, with the rest obtained from reference TRBV7-3 and TRBJ1-6, is as follows: GAGVSQTPSNKVTEKGKYVELRCDPISGHTALYWYRQSLGQGPEFLIYFQGTGAADDSGLPNDRFFAVRPEGSVSTLKIQRTERGDSAVYLCASSQGTVNSPLHFGNGTRLTVT.

This clone was recorded a few times. The chain has TRBV28 and TRBJ1-5, with D possibly being TRBD1 (6 bases). Deletions cut 4 bases from V and 3 bases from J, with 19 bases between. CDR3 length equals 17 residues. Germline V gene sequence: CDR1 MDHEN, CDR2 SYDVKM. CDR3 nucleotides: TGTGCCAGCAGTTGGGACGGGGGCCTCGATACCAATCAGCCCCAGCATTTT. Translating it yields CASSWDGGLDTNQPQHF.

In this sample, this clone is large (0.1 to 1%). The chain has TRBV6-2 or TRBV6-3 and TRBJ2-3; 7 nucleotides align to TRBD2. The CDR3 runs to 15 residues. Germline V CDR1 and CDR2: MNHEY, SVGEGT. V lost 6 bases, J lost 2 bases, and 8 bases stayed unmatched. In DNA, the CDR3 is TGTGCCAGCAGGGAAGCGGGGTTCCACACAGATACGCAGTATTTT. This encodes CASREAGFHTDTQYF.

By sample share, this clone is medium-sized. The chain recombines TRBV20-1 with TRBJ1-6; 7 nucleotides match TRBD1. With 3 bases clipped from V and 10 bases from J, the junction kept 15 bases outside the gene matches. This CDR3 spans 16 amino acids. The germline CDR1 and CDR2 sequences are DFQATT and SNEGSKA (reference sequence). The chain's CDR3 is CSASRGVGTAKSPLHF. CDR3 nucleotides: TGCAGTGCTAGCCGGGGGGTGGGGACAGCTAAATCACCCCTCCACTTT.

This clone showed up many times. This rearrangement joins TRBV5-4 to TRBJ1-3; D call uncertain. CDR3 length: 15 amino acids. V was clipped by 0 bases and J by 0 bases, with 7 bases between them. The V gene's germline CDR1 is SGHNT and CDR2 YYREEE (reference sequence). CDR3 amino acids: CASSLDRHSGNTIYF. The CDR3 DNA reads as TGTGCCAGCAGCTTGGACCGCCACTCTGGAAACACCATATATTTT.

The chain uses TRBV6-1 and TRBJ2-7; perhaps D is TRBD1 or TRBD2 (5 bases each). Deletions cut 5 bases from V and 0 bases from J, with 17 bases between. Germline V lookup: CDR1 MNHNS, CDR2 SASEGT. The CDR3 runs 16 residues. CDR3 sequence (DNA): TGTGCCAGCAGTTCCAAAAAAGCGGACACCTCCTACGAGCAGTACTTC. It yields the protein CASSSKKADTSYEQYF.

This clone was counted ten times or more. The V gene is TRBV5-1, the J gene TRBJ1-1; D call uncertain. V was trimmed by 4 bases and J by 5 bases, leaving 24 bases between them. The length of the CDR3 is 17 residues. Germline V gene lookup returns CDR1 SGHRS and CDR2 YFSETQ. CDR3 loop: CASSPGSGFERRTEAFF. Here the CDR3 DNA reads TGCGCCAGCAGCCCCGGTTCCGGGTTCGAGAGGAGGACTGAAGCTTTCTTT. Complete variable domain (other parts from reference TRBV5-1 and TRBJ1-1): KAGVTQTPRYLIKTRGQQVTLSCSPISGHRSVSWYQQTPGQGLQFLFEYFSETQRNKGNFPGRFSGRQFSNSRSEMNVSTLELGDSALYLCASSPGSGFERRTEAFFGQGTRLTVV.

This clone was seen ten or more times. CDR3 coding DNA: TGTGCCAGCAGCTTAGGGGACCCTAGCAATCAGCCCCAGCATTTT. Its translation is CASSLGDPSNQPQHF. The chain couples TRBV7-2 to TRBJ1-5; maybe TRBD1 (5 bases). The germline gives CDR1 SGHTA, CDR2 FQGNSA. The CDR3 is 15 residues long. Trimming took 1 base from V and 0 from J, leaving 7 bases between them.

This sequence joins TRBV6-2 or TRBV6-3 and TRBJ2-1; tentatively, D is TRBD2 (6 bases). The CDR3 extends over 14 amino acids. The V gene's germline CDR1 is MNHEY and CDR2 SVGEGT. Trimming removed 6 bases at V and 6 bases at J, with 15 bases between. The CDR3 sequence: CASRLGGPSNEQFF. The CDR3 nucleotides are TGTGCCAGCAGATTAGGAGGGCCTAGCAATGAGCAGTTCTTC.